Following are 18 T cell receptor beta chains from one sample sequenced in a study of blood T cells in healthy people across ages. A second 7 to 11 cycle PCR used barcoded and J-beta primers. Each CDR3 protein is one row after TCRdb ran MiXCR on the 5' RACE reads. The data hold about 830,000 distinct CDR3 sequences, with around 62% observed a single time. Input material: blood. These receptors came from a man in his thirties or forties in good health.

This clonotype appeared many times. The chain joins TRBV4-3 to TRBJ2-7, with D maybe TRBD1 (5 bases). The CDR3 runs to 15 residues. The V end lost 0 bases, the J end lost 3 bases, and 12 bases lay between the germline ends. Germline CDR1 reads LGHNA; CDR2 reads YSLEER. CDR3 residues: CASSQDRSGNYEQYF. CDR3 DNA sequence: TGCGCCAGCAGCCAAGATCGGTCAGGGAACTACGAGCAGTACTTC.

The V gene is TRBV6-6, the J gene TRBJ1-1; no firm D call. Germline loops: CDR1 MNHNY, CDR2 SVGAGI (reference sequence). V gave up 4 bases and J gave up 8 bases, with 14 bases separating them. The CDR3 runs 13 residues. This CDR3 is CASSSRFSPEAFF. CDR3 DNA: TGTGCCAGCAGTTCACGATTCAGCCCGGAAGCTTTCTTT.

The V call is TRBV7-2, the J call TRBJ2-7; D unresolved. Germline CDR1 SGHTA, CDR2 FQGNSA. V was pared by 4 bases and J by 5 bases, with 6 bases between. This CDR3 is 11 amino acids long. The CDR3 loop reads CASSYLHEQYF. As DNA, the CDR3 is TGTGCCAGCAGCTACCTCCACGAGCAGTACTTC. Using reference TRBV7-2 and TRBJ2-7 for the parts outside the CDR3, the full variable domain is GAGVSQSPSNKVTEKGKDVELRCDPISGHTALYWYRQSLGQGLEFLIYFQGNSAPDKSGLPSDRFSAERTGGSVSTLTIQRTQQEDSAVYLCASSYLHEQYFGPGTRLTVT.

The rearrangement links TRBV15 to TRBJ2-7; D is perhaps TRBD1 or TRBD2 (5 bases each). Per germline, CDR1 LNHNV and CDR2 YYDKDF (reference sequence). The V and J ends lost 0 bases and 6 bases respectively, with 18 bases between them. The CDR3 extends over 16 amino acids. CDR3 loop: CATSRDLGDLGGEQYF. CDR3 sequence (DNA): TGTGCCACCAGCAGAGATCTGGGGGATCTAGGCGGCGAGCAGTACTTC.

The chain carries TRBV5-1 and TRBJ2-1; TRBD1 matches at 7 bases. Unmatched junction bases numbered 10, after V lost 4 bases and J lost 3 bases. Germline V gene sequence: CDR1 SGHRS, CDR2 YFSETQ. The CDR3 runs 16 residues. The CDR3 region has the DNA TGCGCCAGCAGCAGGACAGGTGCTGATGTCTACAATGAGCAGTTCTTC. The encoded protein is CASSRTGADVYNEQFF.

A few counts support this clonotype. The chain has TRBV4-3 and TRBJ2-4, with D perhaps assigned TRBD1 or TRBD2 (5 bases each). This CDR3 contains 17 residues. Trimming stripped 0 bases from V and 4 bases from J, with 16 bases between. Germline lookup yields CDR1 LGHNA and CDR2 YSLEER. CDR3 coding DNA: TGCGCCAGCAGCCAAGATTTAGGGACCAGCCCTAAAAACATTCAGTACTTC. Protein product: CASSQDLGTSPKNIQYF.

This clonotype has a single count. CDR3 amino acids: CASSLLAGAQYF. CDR3 bases: TGTGCCAGCAGCTTGCTGGCAGGGGCGCAGTATTTT. This chain uses TRBV11-2 with TRBJ2-3; tentative D call: TRBD1 (6 bases). In germline, CDR1 is SGHAT, CDR2 FQNNGV. V lost 3 bases and J lost 10, with 11 bases in between. The CDR3 covers 12 residues.

Details on this clonotype: Its ends do not fully match the called genes, so a read error is possible. The chain has TRBV12-3 or TRBV12-4 and TRBJ1-5, with D unresolved. The CDR3 runs to 14 residues. This chain's CDR3 is CASSIVNSNQPQHF. As DNA, the CDR3 is TGCGCCAGCAGTATAGTAAATAGCAATCAGCCCCAGCATTTT.

The chain has TRBV7-2 and TRBJ2-6, with D perhaps TRBD1 (6 bases). Looked up from germline, CDR1 is SGHTA and CDR2 is FQGNSA. This CDR3 has 13 residues. Between the trimmed V and J ends, which lost 11 bases and 5 bases, there was a span of 13 bases. The CDR3: CAAHRVRANVLTF. The CDR3 DNA reads TGTGCCGCCCACAGGGTAAGGGCCAACGTCCTGACTTTC.

This clonotype was observed a few times. The chain recombines TRBV3-1 with TRBJ2-7; unclear D gene. This CDR3 is built from 12 residues. V lost 2 bases and J 7 bases, leaving 9 bases between the germline ends. Germline CDR1 and CDR2: LGHDT and YNNKEL (reference sequence). CDR3 bases: TGTGCCAGCAGCCAACGGTTGAGGGAGCAGTACTTC. This translates into CASSQRLREQYF.

The chain combines TRBV27 with TRBJ2-3, with D perhaps given as TRBD1 or TRBD2 (6 bases each). Trimming took off 8 bases at V and 2 bases at J, with 17 bases between the two ends. The CDR3 spans 15 residues. The V gene's germline CDR1 is MNHEY and CDR2 SMNVEV (reference sequence). The CDR3 is CASRYFRGPTDTQYF. Written as DNA, the CDR3 is TGTGCCAGCCGTTATTTTCGGGGGCCCACAGATACGCAGTATTTT.

This CDR3 is CATLLSTSGYEQYF. The DNA for the CDR3 is TGTGCCACCTTGCTCTCGACATCGGGGTACGAGCAGTACTTC. The V call is TRBV28, the J call TRBJ2-7; perhaps TRBD2 as D (5 bases). V was trimmed by 10 bases and J by 4 bases, leaving 20 bases between them. The germline V gene has CDR1 MDHEN and CDR2 SYDVKM. The length of the CDR3 is 14 residues.

V usage is TRBV6-5 and J usage is TRBJ2-7; 7 bases are a match to TRBD2. Germline V lookup: CDR1 MNHEY, CDR2 SVGAGI. This CDR3 contains 13 residues. J was trimmed by 7 bases and V by 6 bases; bases with no gene match: 9. CDR3 nucleotides: TGTGCCAGCAGCCCGGGACTAAACAATGAGCAGTACTTC. Its translation is CASSPGLNNEQYF.

This chain connects TRBV20-1 to TRBJ2-6; D is undetermined. Germline V gene lookup returns CDR1 DFQATT and CDR2 SNEGSKA (reference sequence). Trimming pared 0 bases from V and 2 bases from J, leaving 11 bases between. This CDR3 is built from 16 residues. CDR3 bases: TGCAGTGCTAGAGATGTAAGGGCGGCTGGGGCCAACGTCCTGACTTTC. It codes for CSARDVRAAGANVLTF.

Turning to this clonotype: One junction end disagrees with the germline gene, perhaps due to a read error. V is TRBV10-3 and J is TRBJ2-5, with D perhaps matching TRBD1 (5 bases). This CDR3 spans 14 amino acids. Germline CDR1 reads ENHRY; CDR2 reads SYGVKD. This chain's CDR3 is CAISEGVGQETQYF. CDR3 DNA: TGCGCCATCAGTGAAGGGGTTGGCCAAGAGACCCAGTACTTC.

The rearrangement joins TRBV6-1 to TRBJ2-5; the D is unclear. Germline CDR1 MNHNS, CDR2 SASEGT. Trimming left V 2 bases short and J 4 bases short, with 5 bases between. The CDR3 has 12 residues. CDR3 region: CASSEWVETQYF. The CDR3 coding sequence is TGTGCCAGCAGTGAATGGGTAGAGACCCAGTACTTC.

The rearrangement links TRBV20-1 to TRBJ2-7, with D possibly being TRBD2 (6 bases). Trimming took 4 bases from V and 1 from J, leaving 17 bases between them. Germline-derived CDR1 and CDR2 are DFQATT and SNEGSKA (reference sequence). The CDR3 loop spans 15 amino acids. The CDR3, as DNA: TGCAGTGCTACCGAAGCGGCAGGGAGGTCCTACGAGCAGTACTTC. Protein product: CSATEAAGRSYEQYF.

CDR3 sequence: CSARVRGLVGSSYEQYF. The CDR3 coding sequence is TGCAGTGCTAGAGTAAGGGGTCTAGTGGGTTCCTCCTACGAGCAGTACTTC. This chain connects TRBV20-1 to TRBJ2-7, with D tentatively TRBD1 (5 bases). V was trimmed by 1 base and J by 0 bases, leaving 19 bases between them. The CDR3 runs 17 residues. CDR1 is DFQATT and CDR2 is SNEGSKA in the germline V gene (reference sequence).